The 11 T cell receptor beta chains below all came from one sample that was sequenced in a study of T cell repertoires in cytomegalovirus infection. The antigens for these receptors are not known. In TCRdb, the reads were re-called with MiXCR into one record per CDR3 protein. Of 200,000 to 250,000 distinct CDR3 sequences in the sample, about 40% were seen once. Sequences were derived from CD8+ T cells from cultured PBMCs, sampled from culture after CMV antigen stimulation. The origin of the receptors is a human donor in good health (CMV status not recorded). Some clones in this sample may be carry-over from other donors' samples.

Sample share makes this clonotype medium-sized (0.01 to 0.1%). This chain joins TRBV7-6 and TRBJ1-1; D is unresolved. The CDR3 is 13 amino acids. Germline CDR1 SGHVS, CDR2 FNYEAQ. The V and J ends lost 1 base and 4 bases respectively, with 7 bases between them. This chain's CDR3 is CASSLGKGTEAFF. CDR3 in DNA: TGTGCCAGCAGCTTAGGGAAGGGCACTGAAGCTTTCTTT.

The rearrangement links TRBV3-1 to TRBJ1-1, with D maybe TRBD1 (6 bases). Trimming took 0 bases from V and 0 from J, leaving 17 bases between them. There are 18 residues in the CDR3. Per the germline V gene, CDR1 is LGHDT and CDR2 is YNNKEL (reference sequence). The CDR3 DNA is TGTGCCAGCAGCCAAGATCGGAGAAAGGGGGAGTTGAACACTGAAGCTTTCTTT. It translates to CASSQDRRKGELNTEAFF.

In DNA form, the CDR3 reads TGTGCCAGCAGCTTGATCTCAGGGGGCGAAGAGACCCAGTACTTC. This codes for CASSLISGGEETQYF. The chain joins TRBV5-4 to TRBJ2-5, with TRBD1 matching 8 bases. Germline loops: CDR1 SGHNT, CDR2 YYREEE (reference sequence). The CDR3 covers 15 residues. J gave up 3 bases and V 1 base, and 5 bases lay outside the gene matches. The complete variable domain, with remaining parts taken from reference TRBV5-4 and TRBJ2-5, reads ETGVTQSPTHLIKTRGQQVTLRCSSQSGHNTVSWYQQALGQGPQFIFQYYREEENGRGNFPPRFSGLQFPNYSSELNVNALELDDSALYLCASSLISGGEETQYFGPGTRLLVL.

The V gene is TRBV10-3, the J gene TRBJ2-7, with 13 nucleotides matching TRBD2. Germline lookup yields CDR1 ENHRY and CDR2 SYGVKD. With V trimmed by 11 bases and J by 2 bases, 6 bases remained unmatched. This CDR3 comprises 14 residues. CDR3 DNA: TGTGCCGCCGGGACTAGCGGGAAGACCTACGAGCAGTACTTC. It specifies CAAGTSGKTYEQYF.

This clonotype was seen a few times. V gene TRBV7-9 combines with J gene TRBJ2-5; 8 bases line up with TRBD2. The CDR3 length is 14 residues. CDR1 is SEHNR, CDR2 FQNEAQ, per germline (reference sequence). Germline trimming cut 5 bases from V and 10 bases from J; bases unmatched to any gene: 12. This CDR3 reads CASSPRDRREGQYF. The CDR3 nucleotides are TGTGCCAGCAGCCCTCGGGACCGCCGGGAGGGCCAGTACTTC.

This clonotype was seen a few times. The J gene is TRBJ2-1, the V gene TRBV2; TRBD2 agrees at 9 bases. Germline CDR1 and CDR2: SNHLY and FYNNEI. The CDR3 extends over 15 amino acids. Trimming at V came to 1 base and at J to 4 bases, leaving 2 bases not matched to a gene. The CDR3 here is CASSEVLAGYNEQFF. As DNA, the CDR3 is TGTGCCAGCAGTGAAGTGCTAGCGGGGTACAATGAGCAGTTCTTC.

This clonotype was observed a few times. V is TRBV12-3 or TRBV12-4 and J is TRBJ2-6; D ambiguous. Between the trimmed V and J ends, which lost 7 bases and 1 base, there was a span of 5 bases. There are 13 residues in the CDR3. Here the CDR3 DNA reads TGTGCCAGCATTTATTCTGGGGCCAACGTCCTGACTTTC. Its translation is CASIYSGANVLTF.

The rearrangement uses TRBV2 and TRBJ1-2; TRBD1 is a possible D gene (5 bases). This CDR3 comprises 15 residues. Per germline, CDR1 SNHLY and CDR2 FYNNEI. Trimming left V 4 bases short and J 4 bases short, with 16 bases between. In nucleotides, the CDR3 is TGTGCCAGCAGTGGAGGGAGAGCCAGGGCCTATGGCTACACCTTC. It specifies CASSGGRARAYGYTF.

This clonotype has at least ten counts. The genes are TRBV7-2 and TRBJ2-1, with 12 nucleotides matching TRBD2. In germline, CDR1 is SGHTA, CDR2 FQGNSA. There are 18 residues in the CDR3. J was trimmed by 2 bases and V by 5 bases; bases with no gene match: 10. CDR3 nucleotide sequence: TGTGCCAGCAGCCCAACATTGACTAGCGGGGGTCCCTACAATGAGCAGTTCTTC. This gives the protein CASSPTLTSGGPYNEQFF.

This clonotype was seen more than once but under ten times. The chain recombines TRBV6-1 with TRBJ2-1; D gene unclear. CDR3 size: 15 residues. The V gene lost 6 bases and the J gene lost 0 bases, with 12 bases spanning the gap. Germline V gene lookup returns CDR1 MNHNS and CDR2 SASEGT. The CDR3 nucleotides read TGTGCCAGCAGCGCACCCGTTAGCTCCTACAATGAGCAGTTCTTC. It is translated as CASSAPVSSYNEQFF.

This clonotype showed up just a few times. The chain couples TRBV29-1 to TRBJ2-6; 8 bases are a match to TRBD1. Germline V CDR1 and CDR2: SQVTM, ANQGSEA. The V gene end was trimmed by 4 bases and the J gene end by 1 base; junction bases not matched to a gene: 6. The CDR3 sequence is 16 residues long. CDR3 coding DNA: TGCAGCGTTGTCCCAGGGGGCGCTTCTGGGGCCAACGTCCTGACTTTC. It translates to CSVVPGGASGANVLTF.